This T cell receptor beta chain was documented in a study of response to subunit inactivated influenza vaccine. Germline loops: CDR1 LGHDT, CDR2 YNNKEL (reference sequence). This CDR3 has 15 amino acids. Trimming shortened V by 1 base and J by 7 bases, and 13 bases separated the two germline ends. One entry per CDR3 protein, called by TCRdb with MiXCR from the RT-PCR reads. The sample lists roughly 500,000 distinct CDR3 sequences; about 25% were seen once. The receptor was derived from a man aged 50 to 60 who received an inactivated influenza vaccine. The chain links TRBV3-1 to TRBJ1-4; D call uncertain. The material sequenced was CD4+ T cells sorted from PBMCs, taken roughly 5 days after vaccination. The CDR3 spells CASSQGMSRGEKLFF. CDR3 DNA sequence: TGTGCCAGCAGCCAAGGAATGTCCCGAGGTGAAAAACTGTTTTTT.